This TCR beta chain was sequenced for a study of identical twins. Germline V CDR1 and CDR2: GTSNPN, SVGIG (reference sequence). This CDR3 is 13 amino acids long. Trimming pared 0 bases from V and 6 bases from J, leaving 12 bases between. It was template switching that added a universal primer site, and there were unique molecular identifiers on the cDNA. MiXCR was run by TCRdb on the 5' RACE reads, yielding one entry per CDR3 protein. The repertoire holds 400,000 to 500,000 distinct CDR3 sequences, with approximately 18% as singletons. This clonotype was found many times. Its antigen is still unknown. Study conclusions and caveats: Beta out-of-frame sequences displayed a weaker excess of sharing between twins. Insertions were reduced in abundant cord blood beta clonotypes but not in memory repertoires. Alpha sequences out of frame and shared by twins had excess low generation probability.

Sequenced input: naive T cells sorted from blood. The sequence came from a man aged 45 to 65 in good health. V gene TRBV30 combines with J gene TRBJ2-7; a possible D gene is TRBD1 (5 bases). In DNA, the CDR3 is TGTGCCTGGAGTGTAGGGGAATTTCTCGAGCAGTACTTC. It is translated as CAWSVGEFLEQYF.